A selection of T cell receptor beta chains follows, all from one sample in a study of control samples from healthy donors and cancer patients. Profiling relied on immunoSEQ multiplex PCR, and the TCRdb table lists in-frame clones only, not all of them. The sample has some 250,000 clones, about 80% seen once. The sequencing sample was made of PBMCs. The source of these receptors is a woman aged 55-70 years with lung cancer. Both conserved end residues are part of each CDR3. D genes are given only for firm matches. Size values are once, few and many counts, or a class for expanded clones, and some rows have none.

>TRBV5-1|-|TRBJ1-1|-
CASSWQGGSLGPEAFF
TGCGCCAGCAGCTGGCAGGGTGGGTCCCTCGGCCCTGAAGCTTTCTTT
>TRBV4-2|-|TRBJ1-5|-
CASSTRENQPQHF
TGTGCCAGCAGCACCAGGGAAAACCAGCCCCAGCATTTT
>TRBV14|-|TRBJ2-3|-
CASSLADTQYF
TGTGCCAGCAGCTTAGCCGATACGCAGTATTTT
>TRBV6-6|once|TRBJ2-7|TRBD1
CASTGTGTYEQYF
TGTGCCAGCACCGGGACAGGGACCTACGAGCAGTACTTC
>TRBV3-1/TRBV3-2|-|TRBJ1-1|-
CASSQHRAGEAFF
TGTGCCAGCAGCCAACACAGGGCCGGCGAAGCTTTCTTT
>TRBV2|few|TRBJ1-3|-
CASRDRGNTIYF
TGTGCCAGCAGGGACAGAGGAAACACCATATATTTT
>TRBV3-1/TRBV3-2|-|TRBJ1-2|TRBD1
CASSQDNRGWGYTF
TGTGCCAGCAGCCAAGATAACAGGGGCTGGGGCTACACCTTC
>TRBV24-1|-|TRBJ2-3|TRBD1
CATSDPTGGTDTQYF
TGTGCCACCAGTGACCCTACAGGGGGCACAGATACGCAGTATTTT
>TRBV30|-|TRBJ1-5|-
CAWSVDSNQPQHF
TGTGCCTGGAGTGTAGACAGTAATCAGCCCCAGCATTTT
>TRBV27|-|TRBJ2-7|-
CASSQIGPFEQYF
TGTGCCAGCTCTCAGATCGGTCCGTTCGAGCAGTACTTC
>TRBV3-1/TRBV3-2|-|TRBJ1-3|TRBD1
CASSPRTGASSGNTIYF
TGTGCCAGCAGCCCTCGGACAGGGGCAAGCTCTGGAAACACCATATATTTT
>TRBV19|-|TRBJ1-5|TRBD1
CASRDSIDQPQHF
TGTGCCAGCAGGGACAGCATAGATCAGCCCCAGCATTTT
>TRBV24-1|-|TRBJ2-1|-
CATSDRRGNPGEQFF
TGTGCCACCAGTGATCGCCGCGGGAACCCCGGTGAGCAGTTCTTC
>TRBV9|-|TRBJ2-5|TRBD1
CASSAAPDREYQETQYF
TGTGCCAGCAGCGCAGCCCCGGACAGGGAGTACCAAGAGACCCAGTACTTC
>TRBV7-9|-|TRBJ1-1|-
CASSLEDSYYMNTEAFF
TGTGCCAGCAGCTTAGAAGACTCGTATTACATGAACACTGAAGCTTTCTTT
>TRBV6-6|-|TRBJ2-7|-
CASSYRRTYEQYF
TGTGCCAGCAGTTACCGCAGAACCTACGAGCAGTACTTC
>TRBV28|-|TRBJ2-7|-
CASSKPYEQYF
TGTGCCAGCAGCAAACCCTACGAGCAGTACTTC
>TRBV6-5|-|TRBJ2-2|TRBD2
CASSVAGGLPGELFF
TGTGCCAGCAGCGTAGCGGGAGGGCTTCCCGGGGAGCTGTTTTTT
>TRBV3-1/TRBV3-2|few|TRBJ1-6|-
CASSQGGDSPLHF
TGTGCCAGCAGCCAAGGAGGGGACTCACCCCTCCACTTT
>TRBV6-5|few|TRBJ2-5|TRBD1
CASRLQGARETQYF
TGTGCCAGCAGGCTACAGGGGGCTAGGGAGACCCAGTACTTC
>TRBV15|few|TRBJ2-5|-
CATSRMGGVETQYF
TGTGCCACCAGCAGAATGGGTGGCGTGGAGACCCAGTACTTC
>TRBV12-3/TRBV12-4|-|TRBJ1-2|-
CASSSFITGGYTF
TGTGCCAGCAGTTCCTTCATCACGGGGGGCTACACCTTC